The 19 T cell receptor beta chains reported below all come from one sample, sequenced in a study of beta chain features in type 1 diabetes. Isolated RNA was reverse transcribed in full, so expressed TCRB transcripts were sequenced. TCRdb keeps only in-frame clones here, not all; method: immunoSEQ multiplex PCR. Altogether some 900,000 clones are present, 15% to 20% being singletons, with the ten largest covering about 0.02%. Sequences were obtained from naive CD4+ T cells from blood. These receptors were collected from a woman younger than 35 in good health.

This rearrangement joins TRBV6-5 to TRBJ1-5, with 8 positions matching TRBD1. This CDR3 contains 13 residues. V lost 4 bases and J lost 6; bases outside the gene matches: 2. Germline loops: CDR1 MNHEY, CDR2 SVGAGI. The CDR3 here is CASSSGGGQPQHF. The CDR3 nucleotides read TGTGCCAGCAGTTCAGGGGGCGGTCAGCCCCAGCATTTT.

The rearrangement uses TRBV7-9 and TRBJ2-1; 8 nucleotides align to TRBD2. This CDR3 spans 17 amino acids. V gave up 4 bases and J gave up 3 bases; unmatched junction bases: 11. Germline V lookup: CDR1 SEHNR, CDR2 FQNEAQ (reference sequence). This chain's CDR3 is CASSSLAAGGDYNEQFF. DNA of the CDR3: TGTGCCAGCAGCTCCCTCGCGGCGGGAGGAGACTACAATGAGCAGTTCTTC.

The CDR3: CASSLVASGRVYNEQFF. CDR3 in DNA: TGTGCCAGCAGCTTAGTGGCTAGCGGGAGGGTCTACAATGAGCAGTTCTTC. V is TRBV7-2 and J is TRBJ2-1; 12 bases align to TRBD2. Germline-derived CDR1 and CDR2 are SGHTA and FQGNSA. Trimming took 1 base from V and 3 from J; bases not matched to a gene: 4. There are 17 residues in the CDR3.

This clone occurred a few times. The gene calls are TRBV19 and TRBJ1-1, with TRBD1 matching 7 bases. This CDR3 has 16 residues. V was pared by 3 bases and J by 3 bases, with 10 bases of the junction left unmatched. Germline V gives CDR1 LNHDA, CDR2 SQIVND (reference sequence). The CDR3 loop reads CASSMNPTGRDTEAFF. CDR3 in DNA: TGTGCCAGTAGTATGAACCCGACAGGGCGGGACACTGAAGCTTTCTTT.

The chain uses TRBV6-6 and TRBJ2-7, with D tentatively TRBD1 (6 bases). The CDR3 consists of 13 residues. V shed 6 bases and J shed 3 bases, with 12 bases lying between them. The germline V gene has CDR1 MNHNY and CDR2 SVGAGI (reference sequence). The CDR3 sequence: CASSRDRSYEQYF. CDR3 sequence (DNA): TGTGCCAGCAGCCGCGACAGGAGCTACGAGCAGTACTTC.

This clone was observed a handful of times. The gene calls are TRBV7-2 and TRBJ2-7; D gene ambiguous. Per germline, CDR1 SGHTA and CDR2 FQGNSA. The CDR3 runs to 12 residues. V lost 4 bases and J lost 6, with 10 bases in between. The CDR3 nucleotides are TGTGCCAGCAGCTCACCTCACAGCGAGCAGTACTTC. Its translation: CASSSPHSEQYF.

This clone has more than one count but fewer than ten. The gene calls are TRBV5-1 and TRBJ1-5; D perhaps matches TRBD1 (6 bases). Trimming removed 5 bases from V and 3 bases from J, with 12 bases in between. The CDR3 totals 14 residues. The V gene's germline CDR1 is SGHRS and CDR2 YFSETQ. The DNA of the CDR3 is TGCGCCAGCAGTCCCGGGGACATCAATCAGCCCCAGCATTTT. It codes for CASSPGDINQPQHF.

The rearrangement uses TRBV2 and TRBJ2-6; D is unclear. From germline, CDR1 is SNHLY and CDR2 FYNNEI. The CDR3 consists of 14 residues. V was cut by 6 bases and J by 3 bases, with 9 bases left in between. CDR3 sequence reads: CASRIQDGANVLTF. CDR3 sequence (DNA): TGTGCCAGCAGAATCCAGGATGGGGCCAACGTCCTGACTTTC. The full variable domain, in which reference TRBV2 and TRBJ2-6 provide the parts outside the CDR3, is EPEVTQTPSHQVTQMGQEVILRCVPISNHLYFYWYRQILGQKVEFLVSFYNNEISEKSEIFDDQFSVERPDGSNFTLKIRSTKLEDSAMYFCASRIQDGANVLTFGAGSRLTVL.

V usage is TRBV25-1 and J usage is TRBJ1-5; D is undetermined. The CDR3 contains 13 residues. Germline values: CDR1 MGHDK, CDR2 SYGVNS. V was pared by 4 bases and J by 0 bases, with 4 bases between. The CDR3 region has the DNA TGTGCCAGCAGTGGGTCTAGCAATCAGCCCCAGCATTTT. Translation: CASSGSSNQPQHF.

This clone came up a few times. The V gene is TRBV7-2, the J gene TRBJ2-3; 7 bases agree with TRBD2. Losses at the gene ends were 1 base for V and 3 bases for J; bases not matched to a gene: 10. Germline V CDR1 and CDR2: SGHTA, FQGNSA. The CDR3 spans 17 residues. The CDR3 sequence is CASSLVGSSGITDTQYF. DNA of the CDR3: TGTGCCAGCAGCTTAGTCGGGTCCAGCGGGATAACAGATACGCAGTATTTT.

CDR3 loop: CASGQNTNTEAFF. CDR3 DNA sequence: TGTGCCAGCGGACAGAACACGAACACTGAAGCTTTCTTT. This chain joins TRBV6-1 and TRBJ1-1; a weak D match, TRBD1 (6 bases). Per germline, CDR1 MNHNS and CDR2 SASEGT. This CDR3 has 13 residues. V lost 8 bases to trimming and J lost 1 base, with 11 bases between them.

V is TRBV10-3 and J is TRBJ2-6; D is unresolved. The CDR3 spans 13 residues. Germline assignment: CDR1 ENHRY and CDR2 SYGVKD. Trimming shortened V by 8 bases and J by 4 bases, and 9 bases separated the two germline ends. The CDR3 spells CAIAPDGANVLTF. The CDR3 DNA is TGTGCCATCGCTCCAGACGGGGCCAACGTCCTGACTTTC.

This clone has a handful of counts. The chain couples TRBV28 to TRBJ2-7; 11 bases agree with TRBD2. Germline V gene sequence: CDR1 MDHEN, CDR2 SYDVKM. J gave up 11 bases and V 6 bases, and 12 bases lay outside the gene matches. The CDR3 consists of 14 residues. CDR3: CASRKTSGSRVKYF. Here the CDR3 DNA reads TGTGCCAGCAGGAAAACTAGCGGGAGCCGGGTGAAGTACTTC.

This clone was counted only a few times. V is TRBV9 and J is TRBJ2-1, with 9 nucleotides matching TRBD2. The germline V gene has CDR1 SGDLS and CDR2 YYNGEE. The CDR3 runs 16 residues. V lost 2 bases to trimming and J lost 7 bases; unmatched junction nucleotides: 10. The CDR3 protein is CASSVGSGSNWNEQFF. Written as DNA, the CDR3 is TGTGCCAGCAGCGTCGGTAGCGGGAGTAATTGGAATGAGCAGTTCTTC.

This clone was picked up a small number of times. This sequence joins TRBV5-6 and TRBJ2-3; unclear D gene. V was cut by 4 bases and J by 1 base, with 10 bases left in between. CDR1 is SGHDT, CDR2 YYEEEE, per germline. The CDR3 is 14 residues long. CDR3 region: CASSPDPRTDTQYF. The CDR3 DNA sequence: TGTGCCAGCAGCCCGGATCCCCGCACAGATACGCAGTATTTT.

This clone was seen more than once but under ten times. The chain recombines TRBV7-9 with TRBJ2-4; 9 bases map to TRBD2. Germline V lookup: CDR1 SEHNR, CDR2 FQNEAQ (reference sequence). The V segment lost 4 bases and the J segment 15 bases; nucleotides outside the gene matches: 13. The CDR3 spans 14 residues. DNA of the CDR3: TGTGCCAGCAGCTCCCAGACCCCTAGCGGGATAGTGTACTTC. Translation gives CASSSQTPSGIVYF.

This clone has only a few counts. This sequence joins TRBV7-3 and TRBJ2-2, with D perhaps matching TRBD1 (5 bases). Trimming shortened V by 0 bases and J by 4 bases, and 12 bases separated the two germline ends. The CDR3 totals 16 residues. The germline CDR1 and CDR2 sequences are SGHTA and FQGTGA. The CDR3 nucleotides are TGTGCCAGCAGCTTAACGCACGCAGGGCCCACCGGGGAGCTGTTTTTT. Its protein is CASSLTHAGPTGELFF.

This clone showed up just a few times. Here the CDR3 DNA reads TGCGCCAGCAGCTTGGGAGGACTAGCGCAAGGGAATGAGCAGTTCTTC. As protein: CASSLGGLAQGNEQFF. V gene TRBV5-1 combines with J gene TRBJ2-1; 9 nucleotides match TRBD2. The ends lost 0 bases at V and 7 bases at J; junction bases unmatched: 8. Germline V lookup: CDR1 SGHRS, CDR2 YFSETQ. The CDR3 contains 16 residues.

The sample holds a few counts of this clone. The V call is TRBV7-9, the J call TRBJ2-3; D tentatively reads TRBD1 or TRBD2 (5 bases each). The CDR3 has 14 residues. V shed 0 bases and J shed 6 bases, with 10 bases lying between them. Germline loops: CDR1 SEHNR, CDR2 FQNEAQ (reference sequence). CDR3 amino acids: CASSLAGAGDTQYF. The DNA of the CDR3 is TGTGCCAGCAGCTTAGCGGGAGCAGGGGATACGCAGTATTTT.